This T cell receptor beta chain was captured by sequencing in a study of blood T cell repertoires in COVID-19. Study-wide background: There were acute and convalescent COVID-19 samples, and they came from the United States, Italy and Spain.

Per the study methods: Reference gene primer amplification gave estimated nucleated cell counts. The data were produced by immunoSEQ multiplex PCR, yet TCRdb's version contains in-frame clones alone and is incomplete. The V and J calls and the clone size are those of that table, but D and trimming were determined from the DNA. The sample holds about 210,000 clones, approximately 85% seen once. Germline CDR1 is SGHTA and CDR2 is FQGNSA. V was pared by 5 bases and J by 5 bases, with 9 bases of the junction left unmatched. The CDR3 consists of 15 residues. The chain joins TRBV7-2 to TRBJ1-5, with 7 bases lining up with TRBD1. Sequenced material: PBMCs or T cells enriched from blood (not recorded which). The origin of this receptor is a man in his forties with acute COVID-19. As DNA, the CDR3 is TGTGCCAGCAGCAGCAACAGGGGATTACATCAGCCCCAGCATTTT. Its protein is CASSSNRGLHQPQHF.